Following are 26 T cell receptor beta chains from one sample sequenced in a study of T cells after yellow fever vaccination. TCRdb re-called the 5' RACE reads with MiXCR, one entry per CDR3 protein. The table has under 400,000 distinct CDR3 sequences, around 13% seen once; the top ten hold 3.2%. The source material was CD4+ T cells sorted from PBMCs, sampled 15 days after the yellow fever booster vaccination. These receptors all come from a man younger than 30 who received the YFV17D yellow fever vaccine.

This clonotype was seen more than once but under ten times. The chain uses TRBV7-3 and TRBJ2-3; a weak D match, TRBD1 (6 bases). Deletions cut 2 bases from V and 10 bases from J, with 10 bases between. The germline CDR1 and CDR2 sequences are SGHTA and FQGTGA. The CDR3 contains 12 residues. The CDR3 region is CASSLDGGAQYF. The CDR3 DNA sequence: TGTGCCAGCAGCTTAGATGGGGGCGCGCAGTATTTT. Variable domain in full (rest from reference TRBV7-3 and TRBJ2-3): GAGVSQTPSNKVTEKGKYVELRCDPISGHTALYWYRQSLGQGPEFLIYFQGTGAADDSGLPNDRFFAVRPEGSVSTLKIQRTERGDSAVYLCASSLDGGAQYFGPGTRLTVL.

The rearrangement uses TRBV5-6 and TRBJ1-1; D might be TRBD1 (5 bases). CDR1 and CDR2 from the germline V gene are SGHDT and YYEEEE. V was trimmed by 2 bases and J by 8 bases, leaving 13 bases between them. The CDR3 sequence is 13 residues long. In DNA, the CDR3 is TGTGCCAGCAGCTTTCAGGGTTCGGCGGAAGCTTTCTTT. Translating gives CASSFQGSAEAFF.

Only a few counts were recorded for this clonotype. This chain joins TRBV7-2 and TRBJ1-1; D is undetermined. Trimming removed 5 bases from V and 0 bases from J, with 10 bases in between. The CDR3 has 14 amino acids. Germline lookup yields CDR1 SGHTA and CDR2 FQGNSA. The CDR3 loop reads CASSMALMNTEAFF. The CDR3, as DNA: TGTGCCAGCAGCATGGCTCTCATGAACACTGAAGCTTTCTTT.

This clonotype was seen many times. The V and J genes are TRBV2 and TRBJ1-2; no definite D call. CDR1 and CDR2 from the germline V gene are SNHLY and FYNNEI. This CDR3 contains 13 residues. V shed 3 bases and J shed 4 bases, with 9 bases lying between them. In DNA form, the CDR3 reads TGTGCCAGCAGTGACCCCTACAGCTATGGCTACACCTTC. It encodes CASSDPYSYGYTF.

The J gene is TRBJ2-1, the V gene TRBV28; D is unclear. The CDR3 runs to 11 residues. Trimming stripped 5 bases from V and 10 bases from J, with 9 bases between. Germline CDR1 reads MDHEN; CDR2 reads SYDVKM. CDR3 region: CASSPRIEQFF. Written as DNA, the CDR3 is TGTGCCAGCAGTCCTCGAATAGAGCAGTTCTTC. Full variable domain (outside the CDR3, taken from reference TRBV28 and TRBJ2-1): DVKVTQSSRYLVKRTGEKVFLECVQDMDHENMFWYRQDPGLGLRLIYFSYDVKMKEKGDIPEGYSVSREKKERFSLILESASTNQTSMYLCASSPRIEQFFGPGTRLTVL.

This clonotype has a handful of counts. The chain couples TRBV6-5 to TRBJ2-3; tentatively, D is TRBD2 (6 bases). Germline CDR1 is MNHEY and CDR2 is SVGAGI. The CDR3 contains 14 residues. The V end was cut by 2 bases, the J end by 1 base, with 7 bases between. CDR3 region: CASSYRRGTDTQYF. The CDR3 bases are TGTGCCAGCAGTTACAGGAGGGGCACAGATACGCAGTATTTT.

This chain uses TRBV29-1 with TRBJ1-1; no firm D call. Trimming took 3 bases from V and 1 from J, leaving 6 bases between them. Per germline, CDR1 SQVTM and CDR2 ANQGSEA. There are 12 residues in the CDR3. DNA for the CDR3: TGCAGCGTTGACGGCAGGAACACTGAAGCTTTCTTT. Protein: CSVDGRNTEAFF.

This chain links TRBV4-2 with TRBJ2-2; TRBD1 agrees at 8 bases. The V gene's germline CDR1 is LGHNA and CDR2 YNFKEQ. CDR3 length: 16 residues. Trimming removed 4 bases from V and 1 base from J; junction bases left unmatched: 5. CDR3 sequence (DNA): TGTGCCAGCAGCCGACGGACAGGGCTGAACACCGGGGAGCTGTTTTTT. It codes for CASSRRTGLNTGELFF.

Only a few counts were recorded for this clonotype. The V and J genes are TRBV20-1 and TRBJ2-3; D remains ambiguous. CDR1 and CDR2 from the germline V gene are DFQATT and SNEGSKA (reference sequence). V shed 5 bases and J shed 2 bases, with 14 bases lying between them. The CDR3 extends over 14 amino acids. The CDR3 bases are TGCAGTGCTTCGGTGAGACTCCCCACAGATACGCAGTATTTT. Amino acid sequence: CSASVRLPTDTQYF.

The chain is built from TRBV7-2 and TRBJ1-2; D remains ambiguous. This CDR3 has 13 residues. Trimming cost V 1 base and J 8 bases, with 11 bases left between them. Germline loops: CDR1 SGHTA, CDR2 FQGNSA. CDR3 region: CASSLVRQEGYTF. The CDR3 coding sequence is TGTGCCAGCAGCTTAGTTAGGCAGGAAGGCTACACCTTC.

This chain uses TRBV15 with TRBJ1-6; the D is unclear. The length of the CDR3 is 15 residues. Germline CDR1 LNHNV, CDR2 YYDKDF (reference sequence). V was pared by 1 base and J by 5 bases, with 9 bases between. CDR3: CATSRGEENNSPLHF. In nucleotides, the CDR3 is TGTGCCACCAGCAGAGGGGAGGAGAATAATTCACCCCTCCACTTT.

The chain carries TRBV7-2 and TRBJ2-1; 8 nucleotides line up with TRBD1. Looked up from germline, CDR1 is SGHTA and CDR2 is FQGNSA. The CDR3 sequence is 16 residues long. Germline trimming cut 0 bases from V and 4 bases from J; bases unmatched to any gene: 5. For the CDR3, the DNA is TGTGCCAGCAGCTTAGCCGGGACAGGTACATACAATGAGCAGTTCTTC. It translates to CASSLAGTGTYNEQFF.

This chain links TRBV24-1 with TRBJ2-1; D perhaps matches TRBD2 (6 bases). The ends were cut back, 7 bases at V and 7 bases at J, with 16 bases in the middle. The CDR3 extends over 14 amino acids. Germline V lookup: CDR1 KGHDR, CDR2 SFDVKD. The CDR3 DNA reads TGTGCCACCAGCCCCCCCCGGGACTCTAATGAGCAGTTCTTC. Translated, it gives CATSPPRDSNEQFF.

The gene calls are TRBV7-6 and TRBJ1-6; 7 nucleotides align to TRBD1. CDR1 and CDR2 from the germline V gene are SGHVS and FNYEAQ. The V segment lost 4 bases and the J segment 9 bases; nucleotides outside the gene matches: 6. The CDR3 runs 14 residues. The CDR3 DNA sequence: TGTGCCAGCAGCTCGACAGGGTTTGGTTCACCCCTCCACTTT. It is translated as CASSSTGFGSPLHF. The complete variable domain, with remaining parts taken from reference TRBV7-6 and TRBJ1-6, reads GAGVSQSPRYKVTKRGQDVALRCDPISGHVSLYWYRQALGQGPEFLTYFNYEAQQDKSGLPNDRFSAERPEGSISTLTIQRTEQRDSAMYRCASSSTGFGSPLHFGNGTRLTVT.

This clonotype showed up many times. The chain carries TRBV7-9 and TRBJ2-2; D ambiguous. Looked up from germline, CDR1 is SEHNR and CDR2 is FQNEAQ (reference sequence). The CDR3 is 15 residues long. Deletions cut 3 bases from V and 6 bases from J, with 14 bases between. CDR3 nucleotide sequence: TGTGCCAGCAGCTTTGGAGCTTCACTCGCCGGGGAGCTGTTTTTT. Protein sequence: CASSFGASLAGELFF. The whole variable domain, remainder taken from reference TRBV7-9 and TRBJ2-2, is DTGVSQNPRHKITKRGQNVTFRCDPISEHNRLYWYRQTLGQGPEFLTYFQNEAQLEKSRLLSDRFSAERPKGSFSTLEIQRTEQGDSAMYLCASSFGASLAGELFFGEGSRLTVL.

Here the CDR3 DNA reads TGCGCCAGCAGGCAACAGGGGTTTGACAATGAGCAGTTCTTC. This encodes CASRQQGFDNEQFF. This chain joins TRBV5-1 and TRBJ2-1; 7 bases align to TRBD1. From germline, CDR1 is SGHRS and CDR2 YFSETQ. The ends lost 5 bases at V and 5 bases at J; junction bases unmatched: 7. The CDR3 runs 14 residues.

There are a few counts of this clonotype. The rearrangement links TRBV7-2 to TRBJ1-2, with D perhaps TRBD1 (5 bases). This CDR3 has 14 amino acids. Looked up from germline, CDR1 is SGHTA and CDR2 is FQGNSA. The germline V and J ends were trimmed by 1 base and 8 bases, with 14 bases remaining between them. The chain's CDR3 is CASSLVTGEGGYTF. Here the CDR3 DNA reads TGTGCCAGCAGCTTAGTTACGGGAGAGGGGGGCTACACCTTC.

This clonotype occurred many times. This chain connects TRBV4-2 to TRBJ2-3, with D perhaps matching TRBD2 (5 bases). CDR1 is LGHNA and CDR2 is YNFKEQ in the germline V gene. The CDR3 loop spans 18 amino acids. V was pared by 1 base and J by 1 base, with 18 bases between. The DNA of the CDR3 is TGTGCCAGCAGCCAAGGGAGTCCCGGGGAGCGAGGCACAGATACGCAGTATTTT. Translated, it gives CASSQGSPGERGTDTQYF.

The sample holds a few counts of this clonotype. The V and J genes are TRBV12-3 or TRBV12-4 and TRBJ1-3; no clear D. The CDR3 has 14 amino acids. V lost 6 bases to trimming and J lost 0 bases, with 9 bases between them. CDR3 sequence: CASSPLPSGNTIYF. In DNA form, the CDR3 reads TGTGCCAGCAGCCCTCTTCCCTCTGGAAACACCATATATTTT.

This chain connects TRBV20-1 to TRBJ2-1; no clear D gene. This CDR3 region has 12 residues. CDR1 and CDR2 (germline): DFQATT, SNEGSKA (reference sequence). The V gene lost 5 bases and the J gene lost 6 bases, with 11 bases spanning the gap. CDR3 protein: CSAQSPPNEQFF. The CDR3 DNA sequence: TGCAGTGCTCAATCGCCGCCCAATGAGCAGTTCTTC.

This clonotype appeared a few times. The chain is built from TRBV28 and TRBJ1-1; D not resolved. The length of the CDR3 is 11 residues. Trimming stripped 8 bases from V and 7 bases from J, with 11 bases between. The germline V gene has CDR1 MDHEN and CDR2 SYDVKM. The CDR3 DNA follows: TGTGCCAGCCTGGGGATTGTTGAAGCTTTCTTT. The encoded protein is CASLGIVEAFF.

This clonotype was recorded many times. This chain uses TRBV24-1 with TRBJ2-5; D might be TRBD1 or TRBD2, each matching 6 bases. Trimming cost V 5 bases and J 3 bases, with 15 bases left between them. This CDR3 is 15 amino acids long. Germline V lookup: CDR1 KGHDR, CDR2 SFDVKD. The CDR3 region is CATSGPGALEETQYF. The CDR3 bases are TGTGCCACCAGTGGCCCGGGGGCTTTAGAAGAGACCCAGTACTTC.

The rearrangement links TRBV27 to TRBJ2-3; D is possibly TRBD1 (6 bases). Germline V CDR1 and CDR2: MNHEY, SMNVEV (reference sequence). This CDR3 is built from 14 residues. Trimming cost V 6 bases and J 1 base, with 11 bases left between them. The CDR3 protein is CASRTGYGTDTQYF. As DNA, the CDR3 is TGTGCCAGCAGAACAGGGTACGGCACAGATACGCAGTATTTT.

This clonotype was recorded at least ten times. This chain joins TRBV4-3 and TRBJ2-1; no clear D gene. Germline V CDR1 and CDR2: LGHNA, YSLEER. The CDR3 length is 15 residues. The ends were cut back, 4 bases at V and 3 bases at J, with 13 bases in the middle. The CDR3 region is CASSPWVGNYNEQFF. Written as DNA, the CDR3 is TGCGCCAGCAGCCCATGGGTAGGGAACTACAATGAGCAGTTCTTC.

This clonotype was picked up a small number of times. This chain connects TRBV20-1 to TRBJ2-2; D is unclear. The V gene lost 3 bases and the J gene lost 2 bases, with 10 bases spanning the gap. This CDR3 comprises 14 residues. CDR1 and CDR2 (germline): DFQATT, SNEGSKA (reference sequence). This CDR3 reads CSARPGSNTGELFF. Written as DNA, the CDR3 is TGCAGTGCTAGGCCAGGTTCTAACACCGGGGAGCTGTTTTTT.

In its sample, this clonotype was seen once. The chain uses TRBV28 and TRBJ1-1, with D uncertain. Trimming took 6 bases from V and 2 from J, leaving 7 bases between them. In germline, CDR1 is MDHEN, CDR2 SYDVKM. The CDR3 sequence is 12 residues long. The CDR3 loop is CASRDDNTEAFF. The CDR3 nucleotides are TGTGCCAGCAGGGATGATAACACTGAAGCTTTCTTT.